The present T cell receptor beta chain was sequenced within a study of cytomegalovirus exposure and HLA in healthy donors (dated by TCRdb to 2016 to 2017). Background for the entire study: In an earlier analysis of under 600 of the donors, 276 Gb of sequence data and approximately 120 million unique TCR beta sequences from roughly 200 million T cells were reported. An early release that covered roughly 600 HLA-typed donors contained about 300 gigabases of sequencing data and tens of millions of unique TCR sequences. Of the roughly 400 genotyped donors, approximately 82% fell in the genetic ancestry cluster associated with self-reported Caucasian donors. The aim of the study was to test whether cataloging public T cell receptors could identify signatures of past pathogen exposure. The T cell repertoires of 670 or so subjects were profiled by immunosequencing and related to cytomegalovirus serostatus. Along with the approximately 650-subject first cohort, a separate validation cohort of approximately 110 different subjects was used. To predict cytomegalovirus infection status, the study combined high-throughput TCR immunosequencing, statistical association of individual TCRs with disease status, and machine learning. A later analysis re-examined previously published TCR beta repertoires from just over 650 donors and added high-resolution HLA genotyping to investigate patterns of TCR occurrence. In the later analysis, no new phenotypic data were used to find candidate immune exposures; instead, reliance was placed on TCR beta sequences and their occurrence across donors. An earlier analysis of approximately 500 of the donors applied high-throughput TCR beta sequencing to assess whether each TCR beta V gene segment acted as functional or pseudogenic. Alongside the repertoire data, information on donor age, sex, ethnicity and CMV serostatus was compiled. In a later genetic analysis, genome-wide SNP genotypes for about three fifths of the 666 donors were used, and that subset was treated as a discovery cohort. Every discovery cohort repertoire had been produced on one sequencing platform. HLA typing covered class I and class II loci at four-digit resolution. The number of typed donors differed by locus: about 620-640 for A, B, C, DRB1 and DQB1; 522 for DQA1; approximately 610 for DPA1; and around 450 for DPB1. Roughly five DR-DQ haplotypes were handled as single units for association and clustering because linkage in the cohort was strong. Across around 400 genotyped donors of the cohort, an average of about 250,000 unique TCR beta nucleotide sequences per donor were sequenced, and roughly 20% of those sequences were non-productive. What the work shows at the level of the full study, not this receptor alone: Strong co-occurrence of HLA alleles, especially DR and DQ, made assigning TCR associations to individual alleles difficult. A further reported finding was that TCR beta sequences accurately predicted the HLA-A and HLA-B alleles for most subjects in the first cohort. A later genetic analysis associated a missense DCLRE1C variant with V-gene and J-gene trimming of TCR beta chains, and an independent cohort replicated the association. Broadly in line with IMGT annotations, most TCR beta V segments showed up in productive rearrangements about 87% or about 30% of the time in an earlier analysis of roughly 590 of the donors. A later analysis found that TCR association rates varied across HLA loci, with DRB1 alleles showing the most associated TCRs and HLA-C alleles the fewest. A later analysis found that HLA-associated TCR beta chains were more clonally expanded and had lower generation probabilities than equally common non-associated chains. Three of the identified cytomegalovirus-associated TCR beta chains were confirmed in vitro to be specific for cytomegalovirus antigens. The sequencing pipeline was judged likely to have produced a cluster of highly shared sequence variants as a technical artifact. The classifier was reported to diagnose cytomegalovirus status with high specificity and sensitivity in both the original and validation cohorts. For the cohort, immune exposure information was limited to CMV serostatus. It was suggested by the authors that the approach could potentially be generalized to other disease states and immunological phenotypes. Because HLA typing was unavailable for some donors at each locus, only the typed subset was used in association tests. The cohort was sequenced for TCR beta chains only, and without alpha or paired-chain data the features that could be detected were limited. Roughly uniform sequencing depth across donors was assumed in presence/absence analyses, although this assumption may not hold. A later genetic analysis reported fewer N-insertions in productive TCRs among donors in an Asian-associated ancestry cluster than the approximately 670-donor mean. Some IMGT-functional V segments, including TRBV6-2 and TRBV6-3, could not be distinguished by the 87-base-pair reads and were therefore excluded. The earlier analysis of nearly 600 of the donors excluded some 16 rarely observed V segments, including chromosome 9 orphons, because counts were too low. The study listed 150 to 200 TCR beta chains as associated with cytomegalovirus. At a false discovery rate of 0.05, a later analysis linked 15,000 to 20,000 TCR beta sequences to specific HLA alleles. While some public TCRs were present in many individuals, most TCR sequences turned up only very rarely across donors. Correlated functional status among segregating V segments might reflect linkage disequilibrium, but an unknown experimental factor could not be ruled out. According to a later analysis, parvovirus B19, influenza, CMV and Epstein-Barr virus appeared linked to several top co-occurrence clusters. A later analysis found that most CMV-associated TCR beta chains appeared HLA-restricted, with HLA associations seemingly driven largely by CMV exposure.

This clone was detected once. Its antigen specificity is not known. No much larger clone is present one base from it, and per-base qualities are unavailable. In total, just over 650 healthy bone marrow donors made up the cohort. All cohort members were sampled while nominally healthy, although unrecorded immune exposures were likely present. The donor was CMV seropositive and belonged to the group of 250 to 300 seropositive cohort members. Every donor gave a peripheral blood sample, and the peripheral blood mononuclear cells from that sample were used for TCR beta sequencing. The Qiagen DNeasy Blood Extraction Kit was used to extract genomic DNA from the blood cell samples. Library prep was done by the immunoSEQ multiplex PCR assay. For the multiplex PCR, a mixture combining 60 forward primers for TCR Vbeta segments and 13 reverse primers for TCR Jbeta segments was used. A multiplex PCR assay on genomic DNA amplified the CDR3 region of rearranged TCR beta genes. On the Illumina HiSeq System, the amplified TCR beta libraries were sequenced as 87-base-pair reads. The paper's data handling went like this. In a later analysis, tens of millions of unique TCR beta chains were counted across the approximately 670 repertoires, and about 10 million of these chains were shared by at least two donors. To remove PCR and sequencing errors, raw reads were error-corrected and collapsed into unique sequences using a nearest-neighbor algorithm that merged closely related sequences. To assign V, D and J gene segments, CDR3 sequences were aligned to IMGT reference sequences. For a sequence to be retained, at least a six-nucleotide match to both a V gene segment and a J gene segment was required. A rearrangement counted as productive if the CDR3 had no stop codons and remained in frame with V and J, and every other rearrangement counted as non-productive. Following IMGT convention, CDR3 was defined as the stretch from the second conserved V-encoded cysteine up to the conserved J-encoded phenylalanine. Sequences without an unambiguous match to a single V gene segment were excluded from the earlier analysis of about 600 of the donors. An earlier analysis of several hundred of the donors called V segments functional above 56.7% productive rearrangements and segregating when the between-donor standard deviation exceeded 5%. A statistical classification framework was built to diagnose cytomegalovirus status from the catalog of TCR beta chain sequences. A later analysis assigned V and J genes by comparing TCR nucleotide sequences with IMGT/GENE-DB human TR gene sequences. Using the TCRdist pipeline, a later analysis assigned CDR3 sequences along with most-parsimonious VDJ recombination scenarios. A later analysis defined each TCR beta chain by its CDR3 amino acid sequence plus V-gene family, and excluded reads lacking a unique V-gene family. To address suspected cross-contamination and a sequencing artifact, a later analysis removed approximately 600 highly shared, low-generation-probability nucleotide sequences. In a later analysis, a clonal expansion index was calculated for each public chain from normalized within-repertoire ranks of inferred template counts. In a later analysis, generation probabilities were computed using a VDJ recombination model fitted to out-of-frame rearrangements, and the results were checked against IGoR. A later analysis scored TCR-TCR, TCR-HLA and TCR-CMV co-occurrence with hypergeometric tests, applying a repertoire-size bias correction to TCR pairs. To estimate false discovery rates, a later analysis permuted the HLA or CMV assignments 20 times. In a later analysis, co-occurring TCRs were grouped with DBSCAN, and TCRdist sequence similarity was added when clustering was performed within HLA-allele-positive subsets. For co-occurrence clustering, repertoires with fewer than 30,000 or more than 120,000 public chains were excluded, along with a handful of repertoires with anomalous nucleotide sharing. In its TCRdb copy, this immuneACCESS table keeps in-frame sequences only and misses some clones. Where compared with another copy, unresolved V genes explain less than half of these, and the others have no known cause. V, J and clone size are those of that table, while D and trimming were read from the DNA. The sample table contains approximately 170,000 clones; only one count was recorded for roughly four fifths of them. Approximately 3% of the sample lies in the top ten.

V gives up 5 bases and J gives up 0 bases, and the segment between their germline ends measures 10 bases. Sequences SEHNR (CDR1) and FQNEAQ (CDR2) are obtained from the germline V gene (reference sequence). The CDR3 runs 15 amino acids, cysteine and phenylalanine included. Of the read, only the CDR3 DNA is kept; its 45 bases are in frame from base 1. This sequence uses TRBV7-9 and TRBJ1-4; a weak D assignment points to TRBD1 (6 bases agree). This sequence originates from a woman younger than 45 in good health and CMV-seropositive. The sample comprised PBMCs. The CDR3 region: CASSPTGSTNEKLFF. In nucleotide form, the sequence is TGTGCCAGCAGCCCAACAGGGTCAACTAATGAAAAACTGTTTTTT.